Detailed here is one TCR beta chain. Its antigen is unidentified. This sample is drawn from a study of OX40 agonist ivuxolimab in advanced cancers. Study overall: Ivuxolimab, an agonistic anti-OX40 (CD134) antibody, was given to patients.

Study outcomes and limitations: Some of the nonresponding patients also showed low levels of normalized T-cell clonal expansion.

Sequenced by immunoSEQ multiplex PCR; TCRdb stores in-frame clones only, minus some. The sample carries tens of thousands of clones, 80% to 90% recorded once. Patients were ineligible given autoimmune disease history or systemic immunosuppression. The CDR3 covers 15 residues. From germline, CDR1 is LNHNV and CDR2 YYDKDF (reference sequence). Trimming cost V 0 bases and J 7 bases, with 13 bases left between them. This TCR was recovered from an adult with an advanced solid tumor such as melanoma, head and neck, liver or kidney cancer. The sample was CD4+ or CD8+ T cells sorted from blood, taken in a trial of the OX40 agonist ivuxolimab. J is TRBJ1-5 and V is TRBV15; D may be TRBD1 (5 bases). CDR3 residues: CATSRDMGVDQPQHF. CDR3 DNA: TGTGCCACCAGCAGAGATATGGGGGTTGACCAGCCCCAGCATTTT.